These 13 T cell receptor beta chains share one sample of origin, sequenced in a study of CD8 T cells in Susac syndrome. It was with random hexamers that roughly 0.5 to 1 ug RNA was reverse transcribed. TCRdb analysed the immunoSEQ multiplex PCR reads with MiXCR anew, one entry per CDR3 protein. The data hold approximately 70,000 distinct CDR3 sequences, with approximately 96% observed a single time. Sequenced: CD4+ T cells from PBMCs. The receptors come from a human donor with multiple sclerosis.

The V and J genes are TRBV7-9 and TRBJ2-5; D uncertain. V was shortened by 3 bases and J by 8 bases, with 16 bases between the two germline ends. The CDR3 covers 14 residues. Germline loops: CDR1 SEHNR, CDR2 FQNEAQ (reference sequence). The CDR3 reads CASSFLMPAPTQYF. DNA of the CDR3: TGTGCCAGCAGCTTCCTGATGCCGGCTCCAACCCAGTACTTC.

This rearrangement joins TRBV7-9 to TRBJ2-7; D not resolved. The CDR3 has 14 residues. V lost 2 bases and J lost 5, with 13 bases in between. Germline lookup yields CDR1 SEHNR and CDR2 FQNEAQ (reference sequence). The CDR3 protein is CASSLRSLWDEQYF. Here the CDR3 DNA reads TGTGCCAGCAGCTTAAGGTCCCTTTGGGACGAGCAGTACTTC.

The chain has TRBV20-1 and TRBJ2-5; D possibly corresponds to TRBD2 (7 bases). V was trimmed by 3 bases and J by 5 bases, leaving 16 bases between them. This CDR3 is 14 amino acids long. Germline CDR1 is DFQATT and CDR2 is SNEGSKA (reference sequence). CDR3 coding DNA: TGCAGTGCTAGGGGGGGGCCTGGTGTGGAGACCCAGTACTTC. It is translated as CSARGGPGVETQYF.

The chain carries TRBV3-1 and TRBJ1-1; D uncertain. The CDR3 has 14 residues. The ends were cut back, 1 base at V and 4 bases at J, with 10 bases in the middle. CDR1 and CDR2 from the germline V gene are LGHDT and YNNKEL (reference sequence). DNA for the CDR3: TGTGCCAGCAGCCAAGTTCGCGGTGGCACTGAAGCTTTCTTT. Amino acid sequence: CASSQVRGGTEAFF.

The CDR3 DNA reads TGTGCCAGCAGTTCCGCGGGGGCAGAGACCCAGTACTTC. Amino acid sequence: CASSSAGAETQYF. J is TRBJ2-5 and V is TRBV7-2, with a possible D match to TRBD2 (7 bases). CDR1 is SGHTA, CDR2 FQGNSA, per germline. V lost 6 bases, J lost 4 bases, and 12 bases lay in between. CDR3 length: 13 residues.

Here the CDR3 reads CATSDHSDRSYKTGELFF. CDR3 nucleotide sequence: TGTGCCACCAGTGACCATTCGGACAGATCATATAAGACCGGGGAGCTGTTTTTT. The chain recombines TRBV24-1 with TRBJ2-2; D might be TRBD1 (6 bases). This CDR3 spans 18 amino acids. In germline, CDR1 is KGHDR, CDR2 SFDVKD. Trimming removed 4 bases at V and 5 bases at J, with 22 bases between.

The rearrangement joins TRBV15 to TRBJ2-6, with unresolved D. Germline V gives CDR1 LNHNV, CDR2 YYDKDF (reference sequence). The germline V and J ends were trimmed by 1 base and 4 bases, with 11 bases remaining between them. The CDR3 totals 16 residues. The CDR3 nucleotides are TGTGCCACCAGCAGAGCCACACGACCCGGGGCCAACGTCCTGACTTTC. This gives the protein CATSRATRPGANVLTF.

This chain links TRBV29-1 with TRBJ2-5; 8 positions agree with TRBD1. Germline assignment: CDR1 SQVTM and CDR2 ANQGSEA. The ends lost 8 bases at V and 4 bases at J; junction bases unmatched: 9. The CDR3 consists of 13 residues. Here the CDR3 reads CSTTGQGRETQYF. CDR3 DNA: TGCAGCACAACCGGACAGGGAAGAGAGACCCAGTACTTC.

This chain uses TRBV14 with TRBJ2-1; D is uncertain. CDR1 and CDR2 (germline): SGHDN, FVKESK. V lost 1 base to trimming and J lost 2 bases, with 3 bases between them. This CDR3 has 13 amino acids. The CDR3, as DNA: TGTGCCAGCAGCCAAGGACCCTACAATGAGCAGTTCTTC. Its translation is CASSQGPYNEQFF.

V and J are TRBV29-1 and TRBJ1-2; TRBD1 agrees at 11 bases. CDR1 is SQVTM and CDR2 is ANQGSEA in the germline V gene. V shed 6 bases and J 7 bases; nucleotides not matched to a gene: 7. The CDR3 has 13 residues. The CDR3 DNA reads TGCAGCGTCGAATGGACAGGGGGCAGTGGCTACACCTTC. Its translation: CSVEWTGGSGYTF.

The chain joins TRBV5-1 to TRBJ2-1; TRBD2 agrees at 8 bases. In germline, CDR1 is SGHRS, CDR2 YFSETQ. This CDR3 is 15 amino acids long. V gave up 3 bases and J gave up 7 bases; unmatched junction bases: 9. Here the CDR3 reads CASSSAGAEGNEQFF. CDR3 DNA sequence: TGCGCCAGCAGCTCAGCGGGGGCCGAGGGGAATGAGCAGTTCTTC.

This clonotype occurred once. The chain links TRBV20-1 to TRBJ1-1; unclear D gene. CDR1 and CDR2 from the germline V gene are DFQATT and SNEGSKA (reference sequence). The V end was cut by 1 base, the J end by 2 bases, with 11 bases between. The CDR3 totals 14 residues. CDR3 nucleotides: TGCAGTGCTAGAGTGGTTCGGGATAACACTGAAGCTTTCTTT. It translates to CSARVVRDNTEAFF.

The chain joins TRBV7-2 to TRBJ2-2; D might be TRBD2 (6 bases). The V and J ends lost 9 bases and 4 bases respectively, with 12 bases between them. Germline V gene lookup returns CDR1 SGHTA and CDR2 FQGNSA. The CDR3 is 13 amino acids. The CDR3 sequence: CASRRDRTGELFF. The CDR3 DNA sequence: TGTGCCAGTAGGAGGGATCGCACCGGGGAGCTGTTTTTT.